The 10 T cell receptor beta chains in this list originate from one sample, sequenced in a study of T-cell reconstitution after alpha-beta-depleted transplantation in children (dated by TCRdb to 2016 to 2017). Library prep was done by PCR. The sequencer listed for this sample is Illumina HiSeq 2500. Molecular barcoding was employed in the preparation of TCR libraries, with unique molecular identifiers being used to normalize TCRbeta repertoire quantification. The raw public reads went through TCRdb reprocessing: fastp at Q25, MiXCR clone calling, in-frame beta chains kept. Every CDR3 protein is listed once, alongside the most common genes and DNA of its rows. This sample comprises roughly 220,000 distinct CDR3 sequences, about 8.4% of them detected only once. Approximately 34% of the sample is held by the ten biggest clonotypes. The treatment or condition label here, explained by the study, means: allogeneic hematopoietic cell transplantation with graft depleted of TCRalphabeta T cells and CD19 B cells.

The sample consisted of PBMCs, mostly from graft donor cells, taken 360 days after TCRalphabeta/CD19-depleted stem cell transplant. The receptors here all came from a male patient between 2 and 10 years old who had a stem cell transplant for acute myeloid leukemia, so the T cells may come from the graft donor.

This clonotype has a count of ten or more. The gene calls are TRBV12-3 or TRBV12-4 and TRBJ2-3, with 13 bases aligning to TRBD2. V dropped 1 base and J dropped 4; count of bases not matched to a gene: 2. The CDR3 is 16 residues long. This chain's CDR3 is CASSLGLAGGADTQYF. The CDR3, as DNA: TGTGCCAGCAGTTTAGGACTAGCGGGAGGAGCAGATACGCAGTATTTT.

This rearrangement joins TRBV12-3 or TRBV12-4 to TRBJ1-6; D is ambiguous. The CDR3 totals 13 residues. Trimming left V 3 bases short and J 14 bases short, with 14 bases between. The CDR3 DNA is TGTGCCAGCAGTTTGGGAGTCCCGGGAGCCCTCCACTTT. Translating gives CASSLGVPGALHF.

This chain's CDR3 is CASSFRDRDQETQYF. The DNA for the CDR3 is TGCGCCAGCAGCTTCCGGGACAGGGATCAAGAGACCCAGTACTTC. This sequence joins TRBV5-1 and TRBJ2-5; 9 bases are shared with TRBD1. Germline V CDR1 and CDR2: SGHRS, YFSETQ. The V segment lost 2 bases and the J segment 2 bases; nucleotides outside the gene matches: 4. There are 15 residues in the CDR3.

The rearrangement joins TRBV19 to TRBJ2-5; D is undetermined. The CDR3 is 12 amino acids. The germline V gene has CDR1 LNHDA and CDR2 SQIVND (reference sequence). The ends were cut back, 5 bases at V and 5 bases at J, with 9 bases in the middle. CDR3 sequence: CASSFIAETQYF. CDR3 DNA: TGTGCCAGTAGTTTCATCGCGGAGACCCAGTACTTC.

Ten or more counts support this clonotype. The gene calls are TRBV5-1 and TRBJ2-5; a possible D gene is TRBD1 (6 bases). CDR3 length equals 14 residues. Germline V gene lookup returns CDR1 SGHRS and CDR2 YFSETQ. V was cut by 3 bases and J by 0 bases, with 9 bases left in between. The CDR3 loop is CASSSGQYQETQYF. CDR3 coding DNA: TGCGCCAGCAGCTCCGGACAGTACCAAGAGACCCAGTACTTC.

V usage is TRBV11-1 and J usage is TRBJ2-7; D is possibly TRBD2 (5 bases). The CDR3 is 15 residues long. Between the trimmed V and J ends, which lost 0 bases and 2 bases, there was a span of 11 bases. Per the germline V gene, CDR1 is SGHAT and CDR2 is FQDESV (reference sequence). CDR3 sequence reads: CASSLAGTGTYEQYF. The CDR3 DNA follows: TGTGCCAGCAGCTTAGCAGGCACGGGGACCTACGAGCAGTACTTC. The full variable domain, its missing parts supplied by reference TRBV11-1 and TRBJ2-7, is EAEVAQSPRYKITEKSQAVAFWCDPISGHATLYWYRQILGQGPELLVQFQDESVVDDSQLPKDRFSAERLKGVDSTLKIQPAELGDSAMYLCASSLAGTGTYEQYFGPGTRLTVT.

CDR3 DNA: TGTGCCAGCAGAGGGGACAGCTTCAATGAGCAGTTCTTC. Its protein is CASRGDSFNEQFF. The rearrangement joins TRBV2 to TRBJ2-1, with TRBD1 matching over 7 bases. Germline-derived CDR1 and CDR2 are SNHLY and FYNNEI. V shed 6 bases, J shed 6 bases, and the junction held 5 bases outside the gene matches. CDR3 length: 13 amino acids.

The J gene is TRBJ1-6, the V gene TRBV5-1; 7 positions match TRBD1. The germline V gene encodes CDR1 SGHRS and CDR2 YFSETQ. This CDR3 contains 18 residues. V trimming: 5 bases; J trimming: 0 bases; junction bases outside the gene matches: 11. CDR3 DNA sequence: TGCGCCAGCAGTATAAACAGGGGCGGGAGCTCCTATAATTCACCCCTCCACTTT. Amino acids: CASSINRGGSSYNSPLHF.

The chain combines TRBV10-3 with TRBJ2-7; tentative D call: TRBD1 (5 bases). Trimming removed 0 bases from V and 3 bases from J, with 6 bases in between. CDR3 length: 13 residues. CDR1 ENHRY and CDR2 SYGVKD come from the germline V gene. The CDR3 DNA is TGTGCCATCAGTGAGTCGGGGCTCTACGAGCAGTACTTC. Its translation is CAISESGLYEQYF.

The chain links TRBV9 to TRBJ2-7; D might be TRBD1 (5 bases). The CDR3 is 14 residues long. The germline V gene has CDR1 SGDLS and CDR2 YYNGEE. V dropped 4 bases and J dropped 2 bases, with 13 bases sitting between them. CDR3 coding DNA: TGTGCCAGCAGCACTGACGACAGACCCTACGAGCAGTACGTC. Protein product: CASSTDDRPYEQYV.